These T cell receptor beta chains were read from a single sample in a study of blood T cell repertoires in COVID-19. Sequencing used immunoSEQ multiplex PCR; TCRdb keeps in-frame clones, though not all of them. The repertoire holds under 300,000 clones, with 92% as singletons. The source material was peripheral blood. All receptors come from a man aged 30 to 39 with COVID-19, enrolled during active disease. Both conserved end residues are part of each CDR3. Each record gives: D gene, J gene, clone size, V gene, CDR3 DNA, CDR3 protein. The D gene is left open where the match is weak. For some rows the clone size is stated as once, few or many, or as a class when expanded; others skip it.

-,TRBJ1-3,-,TRBV18,TGTGCCAGCTCACCTGCCCGGGGAAACACCATATATTTT,CASSPARGNTIYF
-,TRBJ2-7,-,TRBV6-5,TGTGCCAGCGAGGGGGGAGGGAGTTACGAGCAGTACTTC,CASEGGGSYEQYF
-,TRBJ1-2,-,TRBV7-3,TGTGCCAGCAGCCTGCCGGGCTATGGCTACACCTTC,CASSLPGYGYTF
-,TRBJ1-1,few,TRBV7-9,TGTGCCAGCAGTCATCAGGGTGGGACTGAAGCTTTCTTT,CASSHQGGTEAFF
TRBD1,TRBJ1-6,-,TRBV7-9,TGTGCCAGCCAACCAGGGGGCGGTAATTCACCCCTCCACTTT,CASQPGGGNSPLHF
-,TRBJ1-1,-,TRBV9,TGTGCCAGCAGCGTAGACTCACGGGGGGAGAACACTGAAGCTTTCTTT,CASSVDSRGENTEAFF
-,TRBJ1-1,-,TRBV3-1/TRBV3-2,TGTGCCAGCAGCCAAGATGTCAGGGCCCCTGAAGCTTTCTTT,CASSQDVRAPEAFF
TRBD2,TRBJ2-5,few,TRBV9,TGTGCCAGCAGCGTAGTGGCTAGCGGGGGCCAAGAGACCCAGTACTTC,CASSVVASGGQETQYF
TRBD1,TRBJ2-1,-,TRBV19,TGTGCCAGCCACTCAGGGGGCGATTCCTACAATGAGCAGTTCTTC,CASHSGGDSYNEQFF
-,TRBJ1-6,-,TRBV6-1,TGTGCCAGCAGTGAAATGGGGGGGAACTCACCCCTCCACTTT,CASSEMGGNSPLHF
TRBD1,TRBJ1-2,-,TRBV11-2,TGTGCCAGCAGGCCTTTACAGGGGCTGGCGGGCTATGGCTACACCTTC,CASRPLQGLAGYGYTF
TRBD1,TRBJ1-4,-,TRBV5-1,TGCGCCAGCAGCTCCGGGACAGATAATGAAAAACTGTTTTTT,CASSSGTDNEKLFF
TRBD1,TRBJ1-2,-,TRBV14,TGTGCCAGCAGCCAAGGACAGGGAATAAGTAACTATGGCTACACCTTC,CASSQGQGISNYGYTF
-,TRBJ1-5,-,TRBV27,TGTGCCAGCAGTCCGGTCGGTCAGCCCCAGCATTTT,CASSPVGQPQHF
-,TRBJ1-2,-,TRBV28,TGTGCCAGCAGTTTATCTCTTACTCGCGACTATGGCTACACCTTC,CASSLSLTRDYGYTF
-,TRBJ1-1,-,TRBV4-1,TGCGCCAGCAGCCAAGCGACCCAGGGTTCCACTGAAGCTTTCTTT,CASSQATQGSTEAFF